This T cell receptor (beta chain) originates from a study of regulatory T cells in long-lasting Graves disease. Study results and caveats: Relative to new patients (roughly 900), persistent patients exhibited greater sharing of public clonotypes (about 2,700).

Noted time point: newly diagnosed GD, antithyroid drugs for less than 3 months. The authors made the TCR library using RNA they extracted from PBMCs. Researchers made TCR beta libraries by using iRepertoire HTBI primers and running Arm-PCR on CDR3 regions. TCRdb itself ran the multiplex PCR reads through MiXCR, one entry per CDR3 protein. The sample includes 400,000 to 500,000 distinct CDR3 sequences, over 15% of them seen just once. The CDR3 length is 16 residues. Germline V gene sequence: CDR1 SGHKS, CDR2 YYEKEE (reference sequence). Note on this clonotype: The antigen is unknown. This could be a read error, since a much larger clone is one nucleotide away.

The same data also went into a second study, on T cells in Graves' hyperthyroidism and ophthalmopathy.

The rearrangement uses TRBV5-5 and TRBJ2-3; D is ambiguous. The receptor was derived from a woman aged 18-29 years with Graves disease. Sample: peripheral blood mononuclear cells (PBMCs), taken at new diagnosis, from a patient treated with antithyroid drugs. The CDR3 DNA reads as TGTGCCAGCAGCTTTCAGCTTTCTTATGACACAGATACGCGGTATTTT. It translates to CASSFQLSYDTDTRYF.